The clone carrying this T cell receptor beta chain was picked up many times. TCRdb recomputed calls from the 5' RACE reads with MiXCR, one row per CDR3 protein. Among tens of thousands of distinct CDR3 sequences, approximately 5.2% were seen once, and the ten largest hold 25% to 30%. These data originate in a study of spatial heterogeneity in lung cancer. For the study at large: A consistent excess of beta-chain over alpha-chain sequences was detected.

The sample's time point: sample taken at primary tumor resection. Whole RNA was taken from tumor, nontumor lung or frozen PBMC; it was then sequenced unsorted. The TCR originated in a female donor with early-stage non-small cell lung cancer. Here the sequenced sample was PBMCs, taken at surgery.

The DNA of the CDR3 is TGTGCCAGCAGCACCTACTACAATGAGCAGTTCTTC. This gives the protein CASSTYYNEQFF. The V call is TRBV28, the J call TRBJ2-1, with D uncertain. V was pared by 6 bases and J by 3 bases, with 6 bases between. The CDR3 loop spans 12 amino acids. Looked up from germline, CDR1 is MDHEN and CDR2 is SYDVKM.